The clone carrying this T cell receptor (beta chain) was seen only a few times. Antigen unknown. The data belong to a study of response to subunit inactivated influenza vaccine. Points from the study as a whole: Every seasonal influenza vaccination brings in few new T cells, the authors suggested.

Via MiXCR, TCRdb re-called the RT-PCR reads, giving one row per CDR3 protein. The sample has hundreds of thousands of distinct CDR3 sequences; about 15% are singletons. The sample in question was PBMCs from blood, obtained 11 to 12 days after vaccination. The clonotype originates from a man aged 45-60 years who received an inactivated influenza vaccine.

The CDR3 spells CASSSAGEQFF. The CDR3 coding sequence is TGTGCCAGCAGCTCAGCCGGTGAGCAGTTCTTC. The V and J genes are TRBV7-2 and TRBJ2-1, with D unclear. The CDR3 consists of 11 residues. Germline loops: CDR1 SGHTA, CDR2 FQGNSA. V was clipped by 4 bases and J by 9 bases, with 7 bases between them.